This T cell receptor (beta chain) was recovered during a study of molecular identifiers for immune sequencing clone quantification. General observations from the study: Among about a million naive cells, as was reported, spiked Jurkat TCR RNA from one cell was detectable.

TCRdb processed the PCR reads anew with MiXCR; each CDR3 protein has one entry. The sample has 300,000 to 400,000 distinct CDR3 sequences; 20% to 25% are singletons. The CDR3 has 15 amino acids. Trimming cost V 3 bases and J 0 bases, with 11 bases left between them. Germline assignment: CDR1 MDHEN and CDR2 SYDVKM. This clonotype was found many times. Its antigen is as yet unknown. This TCR was sampled from a human donor in good health. Some libraries in this study had Jurkat cell RNA spiked in. This chain uses TRBV28 with TRBJ1-1, with D tentatively TRBD1 (6 bases). Source material: naive CD8+ T cells from blood, with Jurkat cell RNA spiked in. The subset denotes: FACS-sorted CD8+CD4-CCR7+CD45RA+ naive T cells. CDR3 DNA: TGTGCCAGCAGTTTTAAGGGGGGGTTGAACACTGAAGCTTTCTTT. Translation gives CASSFKGGLNTEAFF.